This TCR beta chain was found in a study of blood T cell repertoires in COVID-19. For the study at large: The origin of the acute and convalescent COVID-19 samples was the United States, Italy and Spain. Sample material is recorded as cDNA or gDNA derived from T cells, B-cell-depleted T cells, or PBMCs.

Original methodology: Amplification of reference gene primers was used by the study to estimate nucleated cell counts. Repertoires were generated with immunoSEQ multiplex PCR, while TCRdb's copy carries only in-frame clones and drops some. V and J calls and clone size are those listed in that table; D and trimming were worked out from the DNA. The repertoire includes 100,000 or so clones, roughly 92% of them detected once, and 4.5% to 6% sits in the top ten. The CDR3 length is 16 residues. CDR1 is ENHRY, CDR2 SYGVKD, per germline. V trimming: 3 bases; J trimming: 1 base; junction bases outside the gene matches: 8.

The receptor was derived from a man between 65 and 85 years old with acute or convalescent COVID-19. The rearrangement links TRBV10-3 to TRBJ2-5; TRBD1 matches 7 bases. The sequenced material came from peripheral blood. CDR3 in DNA: TGTGCCATCAGTGAATCCGGGACAGTACTCCAAGAGACCCAGTACTTC. Translating gives CAISESGTVLQETQYF.